This TCR beta chain was found in a study of early T cells in non-severe SARS-CoV-2 infection. Across the whole study: Chains from this unsorted whole-blood bulk RNA could not be paired.

Trimming took off 0 bases at V and 4 bases at J, with 10 bases between the two ends. Germline loops: CDR1 DFQATT, CDR2 SNEGSKA (reference sequence). The CDR3 contains 13 residues. TCRdb fed the 5' RACE reads into MiXCR, producing one record per CDR3 protein. The table lists approximately 20,000 distinct CDR3 sequences, less than 5.5% of them singletons. The table lists this clonotype with a few counts. The chain joins TRBV20-1 to TRBJ2-7; D unresolved. The TCR comes from an adult who was a healthcare worker with PCR-confirmed SARS-CoV-2 infection or an uninfected control (not recorded which). The sequenced sample consisted of whole blood. The CDR3 DNA is TGCAGTGCTAGAGACAGTGGGGTTTACGAGCAGTACTTC. Encoded protein: CSARDSGVYEQYF.